This TCR beta chain was profiled in a study of OX40 agonist ivuxolimab in advanced cancers. The germline V and J ends were trimmed by 1 base and 4 bases, with 9 bases remaining between them. The CDR3 is 14 residues long. Germline V gene sequence: CDR1 SGHTA, CDR2 FQGNSA. To note about this clone: This CDR3 is also generated by other DNA sequences in the sample.

Method: immunoSEQ multiplex PCR; TCRdb's copy keeps in-frame clones and lacks some. The table has more than 85,000 clones, approximately 90% seen once. This specimen consisted of CD4+ or CD8+ T cells sorted from blood, obtained in a trial of the OX40 agonist ivuxolimab. This receptor was obtained from an adult with an advanced solid tumor such as melanoma, head and neck, liver or kidney cancer. The rearrangement links TRBV7-2 to TRBJ2-3; TRBD1 is a possible D gene (5 bases). For the CDR3, the DNA is TGTGCCAGCAGCTTAGGGCAGGGCGCAGATACGCAGTATTTT. Its protein is CASSLGQGADTQYF.